The text below deals with one TCR beta chain. This record comes from a study of control samples from healthy donors and cancer patients. Libraries were prepared by immunoSEQ multiplex PCR; TCRdb keeps only in-frame clonotypes and omits some of them. Here the sample spans over 100,000 clones, 80% to 95% being singletons. Germline V lookup: CDR1 SGHAT, CDR2 FQNNGV. The CDR3 spans 17 residues. The V and J ends lost 5 bases and 6 bases, in that order; junction bases with no gene match: 17. The chain combines TRBV11-2 with TRBJ1-2; 8 positions agree with TRBD1. The sequence derives from a man aged 18 to 35 in good health. Sequences were obtained from blood. The CDR3 sequence is CASSLFPSGTGTHGYTF. The CDR3 bases are TGTGCCAGCAGCCTCTTCCCTTCCGGGACAGGAACGCATGGCTACACCTTC.